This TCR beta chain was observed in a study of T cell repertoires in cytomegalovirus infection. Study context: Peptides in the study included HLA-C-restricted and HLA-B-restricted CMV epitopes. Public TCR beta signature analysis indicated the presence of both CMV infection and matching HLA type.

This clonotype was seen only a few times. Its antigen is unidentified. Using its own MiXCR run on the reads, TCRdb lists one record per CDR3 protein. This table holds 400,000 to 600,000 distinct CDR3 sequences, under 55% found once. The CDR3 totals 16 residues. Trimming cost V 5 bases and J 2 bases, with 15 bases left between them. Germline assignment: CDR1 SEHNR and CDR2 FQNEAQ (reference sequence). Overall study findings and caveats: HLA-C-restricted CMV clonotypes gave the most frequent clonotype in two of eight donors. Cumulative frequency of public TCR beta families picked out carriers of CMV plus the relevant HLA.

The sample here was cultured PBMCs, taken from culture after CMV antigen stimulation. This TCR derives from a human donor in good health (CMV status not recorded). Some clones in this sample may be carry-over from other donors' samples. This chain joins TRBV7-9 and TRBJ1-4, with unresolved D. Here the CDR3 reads CASSRRRETTNEKLFF. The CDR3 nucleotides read TGTGCCAGCAGCCGCCGGAGGGAGACTACTAATGAAAAACTGTTTTTT.